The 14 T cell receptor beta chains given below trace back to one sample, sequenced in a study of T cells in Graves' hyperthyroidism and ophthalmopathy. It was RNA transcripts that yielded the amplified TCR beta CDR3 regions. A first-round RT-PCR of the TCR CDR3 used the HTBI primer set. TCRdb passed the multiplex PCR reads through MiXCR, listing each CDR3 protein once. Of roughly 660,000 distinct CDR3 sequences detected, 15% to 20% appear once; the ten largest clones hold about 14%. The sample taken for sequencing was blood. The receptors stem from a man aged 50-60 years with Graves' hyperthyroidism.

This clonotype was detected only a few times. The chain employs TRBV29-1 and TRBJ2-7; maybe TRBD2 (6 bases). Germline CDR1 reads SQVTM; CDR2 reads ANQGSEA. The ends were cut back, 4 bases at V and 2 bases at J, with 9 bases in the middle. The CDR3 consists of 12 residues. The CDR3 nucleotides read TGCAGCGTTGCGGAGGGGACCTACGAGCAGTACTTC. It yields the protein CSVAEGTYEQYF.

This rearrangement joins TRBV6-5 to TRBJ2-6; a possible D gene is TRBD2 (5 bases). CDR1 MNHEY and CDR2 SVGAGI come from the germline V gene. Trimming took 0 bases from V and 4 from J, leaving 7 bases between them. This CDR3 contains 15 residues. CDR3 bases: TGTGCCAGCAGTTACTCAGAGGGAGGGGCCAACGTCCTGACTTTC. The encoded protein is CASSYSEGGANVLTF.

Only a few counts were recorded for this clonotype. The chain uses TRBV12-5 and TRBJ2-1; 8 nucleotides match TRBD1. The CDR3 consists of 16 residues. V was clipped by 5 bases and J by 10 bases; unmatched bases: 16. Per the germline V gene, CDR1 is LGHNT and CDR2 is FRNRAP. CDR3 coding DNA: TGTGCTAGTGGTCCCCGACAGGGGATTTCTACTACGGAGCAGTTCTTC. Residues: CASGPRQGISTTEQFF.

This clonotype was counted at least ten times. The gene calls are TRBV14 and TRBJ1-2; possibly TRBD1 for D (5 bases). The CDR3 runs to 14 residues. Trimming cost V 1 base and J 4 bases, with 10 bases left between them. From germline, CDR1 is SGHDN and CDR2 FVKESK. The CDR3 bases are TGTGCCAGCAGCCAAGCAGGGCCAGTCTATGGCTACACCTTC. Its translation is CASSQAGPVYGYTF.

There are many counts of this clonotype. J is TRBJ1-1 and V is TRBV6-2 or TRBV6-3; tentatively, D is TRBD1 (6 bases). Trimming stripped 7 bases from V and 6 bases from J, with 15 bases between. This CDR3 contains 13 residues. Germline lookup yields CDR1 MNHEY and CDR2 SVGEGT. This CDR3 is CASTKRGVAEAFF. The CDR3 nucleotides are TGTGCCAGCACCAAAAGGGGGGTCGCTGAAGCTTTCTTT.

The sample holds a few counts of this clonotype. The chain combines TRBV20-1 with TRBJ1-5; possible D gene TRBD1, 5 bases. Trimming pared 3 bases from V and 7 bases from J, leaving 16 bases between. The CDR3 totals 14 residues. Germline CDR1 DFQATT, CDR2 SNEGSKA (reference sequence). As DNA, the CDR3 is TGCAGTGCTAGGAGGGGTGGTGGAGGCCAGCCCCAGCATTTT. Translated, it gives CSARRGGGGQPQHF.

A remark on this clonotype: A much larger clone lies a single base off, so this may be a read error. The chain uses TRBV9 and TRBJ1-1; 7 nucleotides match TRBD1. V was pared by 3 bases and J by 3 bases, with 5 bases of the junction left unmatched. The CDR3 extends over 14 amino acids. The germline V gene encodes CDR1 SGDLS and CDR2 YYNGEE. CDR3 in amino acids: CASSALTGYTEAFF. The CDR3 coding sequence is TGTGCCAGCAGCGCATTGACAGGGTACACTGAAGCTTTCTTT. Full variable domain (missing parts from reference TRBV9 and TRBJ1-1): DSGVTQTPKHLITATGQRVTLRCSPRSGDLSVYWYQQSLDQGLQFLIQYYNGEERAKGNILERFSAQQFPDLHSELNLSSLELGDSALYFCASSALTGYTEAFFGQGTRLTVV.

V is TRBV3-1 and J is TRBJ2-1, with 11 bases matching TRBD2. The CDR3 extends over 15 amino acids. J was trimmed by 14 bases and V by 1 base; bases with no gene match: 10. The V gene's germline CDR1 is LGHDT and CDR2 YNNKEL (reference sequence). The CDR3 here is CASSQGTSGYQSKFF. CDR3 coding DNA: TGTGCCAGCAGCCAAGGGACTAGCGGGTACCAGAGTAAGTTCTTC.

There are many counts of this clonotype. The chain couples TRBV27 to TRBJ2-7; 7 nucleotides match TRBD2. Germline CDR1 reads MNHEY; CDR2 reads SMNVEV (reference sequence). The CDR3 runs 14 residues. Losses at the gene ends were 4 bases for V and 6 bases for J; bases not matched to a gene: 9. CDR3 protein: CASSSQREFAEQYF. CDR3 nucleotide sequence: TGTGCCAGCAGTTCGCAGCGGGAATTTGCCGAGCAGTACTTC.

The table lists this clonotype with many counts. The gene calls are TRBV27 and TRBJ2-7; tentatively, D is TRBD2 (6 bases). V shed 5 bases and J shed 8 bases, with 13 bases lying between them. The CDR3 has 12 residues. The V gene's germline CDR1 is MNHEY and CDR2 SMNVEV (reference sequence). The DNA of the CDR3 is TGTGCCAGCAGTACGACTAGATTCAAGCAGTACTTC. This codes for CASSTTRFKQYF.

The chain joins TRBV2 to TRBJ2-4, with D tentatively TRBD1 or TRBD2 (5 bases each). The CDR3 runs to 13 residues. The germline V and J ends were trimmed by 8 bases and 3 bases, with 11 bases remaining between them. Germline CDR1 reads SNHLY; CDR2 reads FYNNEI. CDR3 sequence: CASRGFGKNIQYF. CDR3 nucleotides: TGTGCCAGCCGGGGCTTCGGCAAAAACATTCAGTACTTC.

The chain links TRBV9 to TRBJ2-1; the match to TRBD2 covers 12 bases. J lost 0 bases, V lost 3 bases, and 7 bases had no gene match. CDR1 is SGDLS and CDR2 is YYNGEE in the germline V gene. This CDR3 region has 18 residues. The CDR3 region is CASSGGTSGLSSYNEQFF. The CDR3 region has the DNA TGTGCCAGCAGCGGTGGGACTAGCGGGCTGAGCTCCTACAATGAGCAGTTCTTC.

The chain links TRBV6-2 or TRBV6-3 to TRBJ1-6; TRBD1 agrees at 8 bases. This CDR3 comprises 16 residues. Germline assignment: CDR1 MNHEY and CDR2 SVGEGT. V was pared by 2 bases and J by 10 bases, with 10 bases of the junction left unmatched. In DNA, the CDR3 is TGTGCCAGCAGTTACGTCGGACAGGGTGCAAGATCACCCCTCCACTTT. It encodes CASSYVGQGARSPLHF.

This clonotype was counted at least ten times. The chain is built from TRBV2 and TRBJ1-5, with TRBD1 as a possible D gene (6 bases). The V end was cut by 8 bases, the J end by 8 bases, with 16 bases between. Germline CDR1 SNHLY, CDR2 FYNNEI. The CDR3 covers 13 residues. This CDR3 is CASGSSGVEPQHF. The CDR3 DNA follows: TGTGCCAGCGGGTCGTCAGGGGTTGAGCCCCAGCATTTT.